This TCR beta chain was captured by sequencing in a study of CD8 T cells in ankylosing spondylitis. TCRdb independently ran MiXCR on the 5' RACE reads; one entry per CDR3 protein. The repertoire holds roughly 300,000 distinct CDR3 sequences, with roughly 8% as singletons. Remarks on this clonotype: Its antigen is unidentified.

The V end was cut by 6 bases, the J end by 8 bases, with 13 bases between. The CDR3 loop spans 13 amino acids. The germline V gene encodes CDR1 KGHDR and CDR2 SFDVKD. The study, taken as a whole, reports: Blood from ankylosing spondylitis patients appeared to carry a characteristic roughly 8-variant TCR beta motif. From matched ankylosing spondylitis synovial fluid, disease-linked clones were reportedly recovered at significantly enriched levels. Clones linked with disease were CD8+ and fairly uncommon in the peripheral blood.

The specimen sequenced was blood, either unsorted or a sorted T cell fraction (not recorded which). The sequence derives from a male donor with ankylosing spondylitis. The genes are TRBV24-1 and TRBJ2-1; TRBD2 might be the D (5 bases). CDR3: CATSLPPGDEQFF. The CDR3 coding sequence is TGTGCCACCAGTCTCCCCCCCGGGGATGAGCAGTTCTTC.